A single T cell receptor (beta chain) is shown here with its context. The antigen is undetermined. This sample stems from a study of CD4 T cells in relation to SARS-CoV-2 and coronaviruses. Clones were read by immunoSEQ multiplex PCR, and TCRdb kept only the in-frame ones, dropping some. The sample lists approximately 43,000 clones; 84% were seen once. This CDR3 spans 17 amino acids. In germline, CDR1 is SGHAT, CDR2 FQNNGV. J lost 5 bases, V lost 6 bases, and 15 bases had no gene match. The chain recombines TRBV11-2 with TRBJ2-1, with TRBD2 matching 8 bases. The sequence derives from an adult with COVID-19. Sequencing was done on a sample of naive CD4+ T cells from PBMCs, cultured in vitro. Subset meaning: naive CD4+ T cells isolated by negative enrichment. The CDR3 sequence: CASSLTGTRYRDNEQFF. Here the CDR3 DNA reads TGTGCCAGCAGTCTTACCGGGACTAGGTACCGGGACAATGAGCAGTTCTTC.